This TCR beta chain was recovered during a study of Tregs in tolerant kidney transplant recipients. Profiled with immunoSEQ multiplex PCR; TCRdb holds only in-frame clones, not every one. The table shows approximately 82,000 clones, with over 85% occurring only once. The trim removed 4 bases at V and 6 bases at J, leaving 6 bases unmatched. The CDR3 extends over 15 amino acids. CDR1 KGHSH and CDR2 LQKENI come from the germline V gene. The nonmyeloablative bone marrow transplants came from related graft donors, with transient mixed chimerism. This TCR was sampled from a human patient who received a combined kidney and bone marrow transplant. The graft donor may have given rise to some T cells. The material was CD4+ T cells from blood (PBMCs), obtained 12 months after the transplant. The V and J genes are TRBV18 and TRBJ2-3; 11 bases fit TRBD1. This chain's CDR3 is CASSLGTGGSDTQYF. In DNA form, the CDR3 reads TGTGCCAGCTCACTGGGGACAGGGGGATCGGATACGCAGTATTTT.